The source of this TCR beta chain is a study of chemoradiotherapy in HPV16-positive cancers. Study at large: Candidate HPV-specific clones and shared TCR motifs came from a couple of HPV16-positive patients.

With respect to this clone: As yet, its antigen is unknown.

Assay used: immunoSEQ multiplex PCR; TCRdb lists only in-frame clones, some missing. This table has 290 or so clones, about 85% appearing once. Per the germline V gene, CDR1 is SGHDT and CDR2 is YYEEEE. Trimming cost V 0 bases and J 4 bases, with 13 bases left between them. The CDR3 has 15 residues. Overall study findings and caveats: Candidate HPV-specific clones and E7-related TCR motifs grew in tumor during treatment. In HPV16-positive patients, HPV-responsive T-cell expansion tracked better recurrence-free survival.

This chain uses TRBV5-6 with TRBJ2-5, with no clear D. The source of this sequence is a human donor with HPV-associated anogenital cancer. Sequenced material: tumor tissue, taken from a patient who underwent chemoradiotherapy. DNA for the CDR3: TGTGCCAGCAGCTTGGCTGAAGGGATCAGAGAGACCCAGTACTTC. Its protein is CASSLAEGIRETQYF.